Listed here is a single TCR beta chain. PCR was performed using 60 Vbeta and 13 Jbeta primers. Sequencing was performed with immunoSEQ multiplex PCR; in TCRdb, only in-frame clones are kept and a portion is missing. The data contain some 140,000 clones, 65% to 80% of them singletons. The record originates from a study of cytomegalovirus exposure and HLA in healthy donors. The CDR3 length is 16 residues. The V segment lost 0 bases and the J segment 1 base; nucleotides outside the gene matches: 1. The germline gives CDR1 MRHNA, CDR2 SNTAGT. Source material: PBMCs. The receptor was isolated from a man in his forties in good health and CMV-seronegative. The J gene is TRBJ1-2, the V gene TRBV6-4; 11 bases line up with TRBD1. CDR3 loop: CASSDSGTGGNYGYTF. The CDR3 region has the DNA TGTGCCAGCAGTGACTCCGGGACAGGGGGTAACTATGGCTACACCTTC.